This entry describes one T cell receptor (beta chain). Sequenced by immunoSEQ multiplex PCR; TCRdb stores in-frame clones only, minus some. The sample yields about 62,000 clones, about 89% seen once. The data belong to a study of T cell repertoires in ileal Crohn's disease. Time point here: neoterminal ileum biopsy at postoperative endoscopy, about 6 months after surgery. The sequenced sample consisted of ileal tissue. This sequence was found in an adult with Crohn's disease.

CDR3 amino acids: CASSGRQGHYGYTF. The CDR3 bases are TGTGCCAGCAGCGGGCGACAGGGACACTATGGCTACACCTTC. The chain recombines TRBV5-6 with TRBJ1-2; 7 bases map to TRBD1. Germline V CDR1 and CDR2: SGHDT, YYEEEE. The CDR3 contains 14 residues. V gave up 4 bases and J gave up 3 bases; unmatched junction bases: 6.